This paragraph covers one T cell receptor (beta chain) sequence. This clonotype occurred once. The antigen it recognizes is unknown. Per-base quality was not reported, and no clone a single base away is much larger than it. CDR1 and CDR2, per the germline V gene (reference sequence), are LNHNV and YYDKDF. The junction shows trimming of 0 bases on V and 6 bases on J, and the gene matches do not reach 7 bases of it. The CDR3 measures 16 amino acids from cysteine to phenylalanine. CDR3 DNA is the only sequence kept; it has 48 bases, read in frame from the first base. Library preparation was by 5' RACE. Reads for this sample came from an Illumina HiSeq 2500. The second PCR ran for about 7 to 11 cycles and used a J-beta primer mix along with a sample-barcoded 5' primer. Each TCR beta cDNA molecule received a unique molecular identifier from a template-switch 5' adaptor carrying 12 random nucleotides. Each sample yielded at least 2.5 million CDR3-containing paired-end reads. First-strand cDNA synthesis was performed from all RNA using the Mint cDNA synthesis kit, with priming by a TRBC-specific oligonucleotide. All cDNA was treated with uracil-DNA glycosylase and then went through a first 18-cycle PCR with the universal primers M1SS and BC2_uni_R. In the paper's pipeline: For normalization, 1 million high-quality reads were randomly selected from each sample, with every read carrying a distinct molecular identifier. Instead of being binned into consensus sequences, reads with shared molecular identifiers were discarded. CDR3 identification, clonotype clustering and error correction used MiTCR with a Q25 quality threshold and the strictest error-elimination algorithm. A nonparametric unseen species model with Euler transformation was used to estimate lower-bound total TCR beta diversity. TCRdb trimmed the raw reads at Q25, called clones with MiXCR and kept productive beta chains. Rows with one shared CDR3 protein collapse into an entry with the most common genes and DNA. These V and J calls rely on TCRdb rather than the paper's analysis. Recorded for this sample are roughly 2 million distinct CDR3 sequences; around half of them occurred a single time. Clones ranked in the top ten supply more than 2% of the sample.

The sample belongs to a study of blood T cells in healthy people across ages (dated by TCRdb to between 2014 and 2016). Describing the broader study: In model experiments, roughly one uniquely barcoded TCR beta cDNA molecule per two T cells was captured by template switching. The study measured age-related changes in TCR beta repertoire diversity using deep sequencing normalized with unique cDNA molecular identifiers. Four age groups were formed from the donors: young (average around 15 years), middle-aged (approximately 40), aged (under 70) and long-lived (82). To avoid experimental bias, donors of different ages were randomly spread across the sequencing lanes. For two donors (one aged 18 to 30 and one aged 80 or older), the study analyzed two additional independent replicas of 1 million unique cDNA reads from the same blood draw. What the work shows at the level of the full study, not this receptor alone: Compared with the aged group, more naive CD4+ T cells, fewer expanded clones and increased TCR diversity were shown by the long-lived group, suggesting age selection. Bulk unsorted PBMC profiling prevented conclusive comparison of naive and antigen-experienced compartments. As age increased, observed TCR beta diversity per million T cells dropped in a roughly linear way, and a significant reduction was already evident by age roughly 36. Total diversity estimates from one million sequenced T cells were considered lower bounds and underestimates. A strong correlation was found between observed TCR beta diversity and the percentage of naive T cells measured by flow cytometry. Because the CMV infection status of the donors was unknown, age-related changes in expanded clonotypes may potentially have been confounded.

The donors were roughly 40 Caucasian individuals from Russia, aged about 6 to 100 years, who were systemically healthy. Ten milliliters of peripheral blood were drawn from each donor into EDTA-treated Vacutainer tubes. PBMCs were isolated by Ficoll-Paque density-gradient centrifugation, with at least 6 million obtained per sample. Trizol reagent was used to extract total RNA from PBMCs, with at least 5 micrograms per sample. For every donor, flow cytometry on a PBMC aliquot measured the percentage of naive CD45RAhigh/CD27high T cells. The sample taken for sequencing was blood. The receptor was isolated from a middle-aged woman in good health. Here the chain combines TRBV15 and TRBJ1-2, with TRBD1 identical over 10 junction bases. The base sequence is TGTGCCACCAGCAGAGATCACGCCGGGACAGGGGATGGCTACACCTTC. Protein translation: CATSRDHAGTGDGYTF.